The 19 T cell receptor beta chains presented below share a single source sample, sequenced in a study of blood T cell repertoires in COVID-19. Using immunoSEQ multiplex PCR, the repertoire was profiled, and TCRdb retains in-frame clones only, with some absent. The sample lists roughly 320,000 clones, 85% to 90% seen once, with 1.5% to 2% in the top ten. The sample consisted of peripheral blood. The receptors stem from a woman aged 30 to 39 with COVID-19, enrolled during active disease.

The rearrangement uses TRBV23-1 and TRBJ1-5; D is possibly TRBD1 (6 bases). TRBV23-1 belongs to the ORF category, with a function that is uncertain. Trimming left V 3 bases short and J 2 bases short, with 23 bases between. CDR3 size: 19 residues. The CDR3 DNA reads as TGCGCCAGCAGTCATAGCCGGGACAAACATAGTTGCGGCAATCAGCCCCAGCATTTT. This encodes CASSHSRDKHSCGNQPQHF.

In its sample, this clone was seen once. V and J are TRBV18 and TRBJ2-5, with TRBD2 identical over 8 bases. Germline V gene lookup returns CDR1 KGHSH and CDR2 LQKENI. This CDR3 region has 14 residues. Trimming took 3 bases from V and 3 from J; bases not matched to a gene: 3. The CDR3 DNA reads TGTGCCAGCTCACCTCAGGGACTAGAAGAGACCCAGTACTTC. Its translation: CASSPQGLEETQYF.

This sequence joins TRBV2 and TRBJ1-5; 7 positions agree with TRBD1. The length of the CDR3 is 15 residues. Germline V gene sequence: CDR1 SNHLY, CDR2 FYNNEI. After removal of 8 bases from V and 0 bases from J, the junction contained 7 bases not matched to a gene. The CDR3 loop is CASRGQEISNQPQHF. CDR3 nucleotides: TGTGCCAGCCGAGGACAGGAGATTAGCAATCAGCCCCAGCATTTT.

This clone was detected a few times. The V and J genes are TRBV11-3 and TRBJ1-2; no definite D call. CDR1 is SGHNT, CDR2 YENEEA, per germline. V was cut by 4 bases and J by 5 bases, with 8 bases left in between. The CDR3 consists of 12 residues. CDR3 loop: CASSSWSYGYTF. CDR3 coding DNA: TGTGCCAGCAGCTCATGGAGTTATGGCTACACCTTC.

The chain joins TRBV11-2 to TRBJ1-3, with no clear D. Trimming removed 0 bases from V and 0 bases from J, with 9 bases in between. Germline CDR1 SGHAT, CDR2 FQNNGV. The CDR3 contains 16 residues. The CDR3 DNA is TGTGCCAGCAGCTTAGAGACACATCACTCTGGAAACACCATATATTTT. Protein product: CASSLETHHSGNTIYF.

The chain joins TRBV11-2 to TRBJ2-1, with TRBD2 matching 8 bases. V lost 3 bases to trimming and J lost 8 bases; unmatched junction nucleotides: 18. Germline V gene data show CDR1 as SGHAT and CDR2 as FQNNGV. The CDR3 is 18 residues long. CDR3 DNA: TGTGCCAGCAGCTTTTCCGCCTCCATCGGGGGGGCTCTGGATGAGCAGTTCTTC. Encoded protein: CASSFSASIGGALDEQFF.

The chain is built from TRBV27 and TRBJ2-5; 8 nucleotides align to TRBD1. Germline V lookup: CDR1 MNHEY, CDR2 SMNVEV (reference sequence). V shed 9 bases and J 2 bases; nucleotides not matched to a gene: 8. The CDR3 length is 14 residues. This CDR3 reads CASSRGRPQETQYF. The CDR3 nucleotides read TGTGCCAGTAGCAGGGGGCGCCCACAAGAGACCCAGTACTTC.

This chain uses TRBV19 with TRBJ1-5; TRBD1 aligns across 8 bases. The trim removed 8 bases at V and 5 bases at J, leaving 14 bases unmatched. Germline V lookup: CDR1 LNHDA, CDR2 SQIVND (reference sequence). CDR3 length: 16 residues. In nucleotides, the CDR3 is TGTGCCAGTGGGGATAAACACAGGGGGGTGGATCAGCCCCAGCATTTT. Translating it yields CASGDKHRGVDQPQHF.

The CDR3 nucleotides read TGTGCCAGCAGCCCCCGTCCCGAGCCACCCCTCCACTTT. Protein product: CASSPRPEPPLHF. This sequence joins TRBV9 and TRBJ1-6; D call uncertain. There are 13 residues in the CDR3. V was shortened by 4 bases and J by 11 bases, with 13 bases between the two germline ends. Germline V CDR1 and CDR2: SGDLS, YYNGEE.

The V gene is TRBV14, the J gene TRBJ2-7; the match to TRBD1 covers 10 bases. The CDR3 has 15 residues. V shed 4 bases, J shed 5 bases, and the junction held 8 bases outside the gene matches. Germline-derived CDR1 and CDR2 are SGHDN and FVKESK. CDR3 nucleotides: TGTGCCAGCAGCCGCGGGACAGGGGAGCAGAACGAGCAGTACTTC. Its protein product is CASSRGTGEQNEQYF.

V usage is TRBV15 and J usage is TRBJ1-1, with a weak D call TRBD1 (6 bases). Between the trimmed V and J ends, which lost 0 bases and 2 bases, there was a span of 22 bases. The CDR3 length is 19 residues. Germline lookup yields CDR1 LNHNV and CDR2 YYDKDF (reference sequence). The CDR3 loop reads CATSRDSRGRGEPNTEAFF. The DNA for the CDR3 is TGTGCCACCAGCAGAGATAGCCGGGGGAGGGGGGAGCCTAACACTGAAGCTTTCTTT.

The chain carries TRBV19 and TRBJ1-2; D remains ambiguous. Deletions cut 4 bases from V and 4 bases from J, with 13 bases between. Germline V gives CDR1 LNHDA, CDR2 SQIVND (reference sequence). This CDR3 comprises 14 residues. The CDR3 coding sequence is TGTGCCAGTAGTACAGACCCCTTCTCCTATGGCTACACCTTC. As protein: CASSTDPFSYGYTF. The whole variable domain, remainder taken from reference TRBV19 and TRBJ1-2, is DGGITQSPKYLFRKEGQNVTLSCEQNLNHDAMYWYRQDPGQGLRLIYYSQIVNDFQKGDIAEGYSVSREKKESFPLTVTSAQKNPTAFYLCASSTDPFSYGYTFGSGTRLTVV.

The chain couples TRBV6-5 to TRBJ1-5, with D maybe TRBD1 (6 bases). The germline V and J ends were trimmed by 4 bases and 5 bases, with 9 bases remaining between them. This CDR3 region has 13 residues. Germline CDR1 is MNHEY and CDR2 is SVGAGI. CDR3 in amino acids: CASSSGQHQPQHF. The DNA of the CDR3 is TGTGCCAGCAGTTCTGGACAGCATCAGCCCCAGCATTTT.

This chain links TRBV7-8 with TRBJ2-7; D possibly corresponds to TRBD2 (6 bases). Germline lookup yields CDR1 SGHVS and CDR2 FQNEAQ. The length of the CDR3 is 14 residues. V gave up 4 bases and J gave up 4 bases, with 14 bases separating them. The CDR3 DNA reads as TGTGCCAGCAGCTCCGGGACTGACGATTACGAGCAGTACGTC. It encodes CASSSGTDDYEQYV.

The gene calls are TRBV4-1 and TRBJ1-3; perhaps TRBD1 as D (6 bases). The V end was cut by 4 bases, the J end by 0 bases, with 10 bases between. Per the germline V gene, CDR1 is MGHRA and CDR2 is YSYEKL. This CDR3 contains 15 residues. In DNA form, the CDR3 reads TGCGCCAGCAGCCTCGGGACATACTCTGGAAACACCATATATTTT. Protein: CASSLGTYSGNTIYF.

The DNA of the CDR3 is TGTGCCACCAGTGATCCGGGGGACGGCTCCTACGAGCAGTACTTC. Amino acids: CATSDPGDGSYEQYF. The chain uses TRBV24-1 and TRBJ2-7, with D tentatively TRBD2 (6 bases). The CDR3 is made up of 15 amino acids. The germline V gene has CDR1 KGHDR and CDR2 SFDVKD. Trimming cost V 3 bases and J 0 bases, with 11 bases left between them.

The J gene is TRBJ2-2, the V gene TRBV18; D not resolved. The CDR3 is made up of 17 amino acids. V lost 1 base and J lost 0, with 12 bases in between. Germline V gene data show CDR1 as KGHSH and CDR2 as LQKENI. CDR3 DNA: TGTGCCAGCTCACCACGTACTACATATTCGAACACCGGGGAGCTGTTTTTT. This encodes CASSPRTTYSNTGELFF. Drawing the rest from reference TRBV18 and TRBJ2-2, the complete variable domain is NAGVMQNPRHLVRRRGQEARLRCSPMKGHSHVYWYRQLPEEGLKFMVYLQKENIIDESGMPKERFSAEFPKEGPSILRIQQVVRGDSAAYFCASSPRTTYSNTGELFFGEGSRLTVL.

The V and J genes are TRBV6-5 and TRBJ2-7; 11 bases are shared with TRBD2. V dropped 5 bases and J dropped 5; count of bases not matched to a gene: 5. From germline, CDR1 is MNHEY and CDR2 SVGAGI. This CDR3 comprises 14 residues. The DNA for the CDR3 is TGTGCCAGCAGTCCTCTAGCGGGGGGAAACGAGCAGTACGTC. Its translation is CASSPLAGGNEQYV.

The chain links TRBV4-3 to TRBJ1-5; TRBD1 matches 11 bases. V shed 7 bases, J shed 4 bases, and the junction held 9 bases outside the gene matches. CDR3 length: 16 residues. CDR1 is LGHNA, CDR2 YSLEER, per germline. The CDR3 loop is CASIRDRGSGNQPQHF. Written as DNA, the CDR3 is TGCGCCAGCATAAGGGACAGGGGGTCCGGTAATCAGCCCCAGCATTTT.